These T cell receptor beta chains were read from a single sample in a study of Ad26.COV2.S vaccination and SARS-CoV-2 variants. The protocol was immunoSEQ multiplex PCR, while the TCRdb copy is restricted to in-frame clones and leaves out a portion. The repertoire consists of fewer than 400,000 clones, with about 82% occurring once and the leading ten covering roughly 2.1%. The starting material was peripheral blood, obtained in a trial of Ad26.COV2.S vaccine versus placebo. Receptors originate from a person between 18 and 60 years old who received the Ad26.COV2.S COVID-19 vaccine or a placebo. CDR3s include the opening cysteine and the closing phenylalanine or tryptophan. The D gene is left open where the match is weak. Only some rows state a clone size, as once, few, many or a class for expanded clones.

once | . | TRBJ2-5 | TRBV7-9 | CASSSQETQYF | TGTGCCAGCAGCTCACAAGAGACCCAGTACTTC
once | . | TRBJ2-3 | TRBV5-1 | CASSAQGGGSTDTQYF | TGCGCCAGCAGCGCTCAGGGTGGGGGTAGCACAGATACGCAGTATTTT
once | . | TRBJ2-5 | TRBV2 | CASSEARGLETQYF | TGTGCCAGCAGTGAAGCGCGGGGGCTGGAGACCCAGTACTTC
. | . | TRBJ2-7 | TRBV6-5 | CASSYSYGTYEQYF | TGTGCCAGCAGTTACTCTTACGGGACCTACGAGCAGTACTTC
. | TRBD1 | TRBJ2-7 | TRBV7-2 | CATRTGLLPYEQYF | TGTGCCACCAGGACAGGCCTTCTACCCTACGAGCAGTACTTC
. | . | TRBJ2-1 | TRBV7-2 | CASSLIGGNEQFF | TGTGCCAGCAGCTTAATAGGGGGTAATGAGCAGTTCTTC
. | . | TRBJ1-5 | TRBV4-3 | CASSRNPGVGEPQHF | TGCGCCAGCAGCCGAAACCCAGGGGTAGGGGAACCCCAGCATTTT
once | . | TRBJ2-1 | TRBV5-4 | CASSSGDSGLSEQFF | TGTGCCAGCAGCTCGGGTGACAGCGGCCTGAGTGAGCAGTTCTTC
once | TRBD1 | TRBJ1-2 | TRBV9 | CASSVGQGTYGYTF | TGTGCCAGCAGCGTCGGACAGGGGACCTATGGCTACACCTTC
. | TRBD2 | TRBJ2-3 | TRBV2 | CASSPLAGGVDTQYF | TGTGCCAGCAGCCCACTAGCGGGGGGTGTAGATACGCAGTATTTT
. | TRBD1 | TRBJ1-2 | TRBV6-2/TRBV6-3 | CASSRDSYGYTF | TGTGCCAGCAGCCGGGACAGCTATGGCTACACCTTC
. | . | TRBJ1-4 | TRBV19 | CASRPGSPNEKLFF | TGTGCCAGTAGACCCGGGTCTCCTAATGAAAAACTGTTTTTT
. | TRBD1 | TRBJ1-2 | TRBV7-8 | CASSATGQALYGYTF | TGTGCCAGCAGCGCCACGGGACAGGCTCTTTATGGCTACACCTTC
. | . | TRBJ2-7 | TRBV10-1 | CASSERDLQFPEQYF | TGCGCCAGCAGTGAGCGGGACCTACAGTTCCCCGAGCAGTACTTC
. | . | TRBJ1-3 | TRBV12-3/TRBV12-4 | CASSLGNTIYF | TGTGCCAGCAGTTTGGGAAACACCATATATTTT
. | TRBD2 | TRBJ2-7 | TRBV12-3/TRBV12-4 | CASSSRQRGEQYF | TGTGCCAGCAGTTCACGACAGCGGGGCGAGCAGTACTTC
. | . | TRBJ1-2 | TRBV5-8 | CASSLDRSLNYGYTF | TGTGCCAGCAGCTTGGATAGGAGCCTTAACTATGGCTACACCTTC
. | . | TRBJ2-5 | TRBV30 | CALRTAYQETQYF | TGTGCCCTCCGGACAGCGTACCAAGAGACCCAGTACTTC
. | . | TRBJ1-1 | TRBV19 | CASSREEDTEAFF | TGTGCCAGTAGTCGGGAGGAGGACACTGAAGCTTTCTTT
. | . | TRBJ2-5 | TRBV4-2 | CASSQDKMGWETQYF | TGTGCCAGCAGCCAAGATAAGATGGGGTGGGAGACCCAGTACTTC
once | . | TRBJ1-1 | TRBV12-3/TRBV12-4 | CASSLEEGRQAFF | TGTGCCAGCAGCCTCGAAGAGGGAAGGCAAGCTTTCTTT
. | TRBD2 | TRBJ2-7 | TRBV5-8 | CASRPPSGGHYEQYF | TGTGCCAGCAGACCACCTAGCGGGGGGCACTACGAGCAGTACTTC
. | TRBD1 | TRBJ2-3 | TRBV25-1 | CASSDSSPGQDTDTQYF | TGTGCCAGCAGTGACTCTTCTCCGGGACAGGACACAGATACGCAGTATTTT
. | TRBD1 | TRBJ2-7 | TRBV10-3 | CAISDGTVYQYF | TGTGCCATCAGTGACGGGACAGTATATCAGTACTTC
. | . | TRBJ2-7 | TRBV3-1/TRBV3-2 | CASSQDNFHTPNYEQYF | TGTGCCAGCAGCCAAGATAATTTCCATACCCCGAACTACGAGCAGTACTTC
. | . | TRBJ2-2 | TRBV7-9 | CASSLPRGTGELFF | TGTGCCAGCAGCTTACCTCGGGGCACCGGGGAGCTGTTTTTT
. | . | TRBJ1-2 | TRBV9 | CASSASPEPNYGYTF | TGTGCCAGCAGCGCTTCCCCCGAACCAAACTATGGCTACACCTTC
few | . | TRBJ1-4 | TRBV5-1 | CASSLGRGGEKLFF | TGCGCCAGCAGCTTGGGCAGGGGTGGTGAAAAACTGTTTTTT
. | . | TRBJ1-2 | TRBV30 | CAWSPTNYGYTF | TGTGCCTGGAGTCCGACAAACTATGGCTACACCTTC
once | TRBD2 | TRBJ2-3 | TRBV19 | CASRKAGVSTDTQYF | TGTGCCAGTAGGAAAGCGGGGGTGAGCACAGATACGCAGTATTTT
. | TRBD2 | TRBJ2-7 | TRBV4-1 | CASSHGGLAGGRGEQYF | TGCGCCAGCAGCCATGGAGGACTAGCGGGGGGCCGGGGCGAGCAGTACTTC
once | . | TRBJ2-7 | TRBV23-1 | CASPRDLSYEQYF | TGCGCCAGCCCGAGGGACCTCTCCTACGAGCAGTACTTC
. | . | TRBJ2-6 | TRBV10-3 | CAISESGVGANVLTF | TGTGCCATCAGTGAGTCGGGGGTCGGGGCCAACGTCCTGACTTTC
. | . | TRBJ1-1 | TRBV7-9 | CASSFTQGIEAFF | TGTGCCAGCAGCTTTACCCAGGGTATTGAAGCTTTCTTT
once | . | TRBJ2-1 | TRBV18 | CASSPIRDGQEQFF | TGTGCCAGCTCACCGATCAGGGACGGGCAAGAGCAGTTCTTC
. | . | TRBJ2-7 | TRBV5-1 | CASSLAAQGFLYEQYF | TGCGCCAGCAGCTTGGCCGCACAGGGTTTTCTCTACGAGCAGTACTTC
. | . | TRBJ1-2 | TRBV19 | CASSLKGQNKNYGYTF | TGTGCCAGTAGCCTTAAGGGGCAGAATAAAAACTATGGCTACACCTTC
. | TRBD1 | TRBJ1-6 | TRBV7-9 | CASSFTGDNSPLHF | TGTGCCAGCAGCTTTACAGGGGATAATTCACCCCTCCACTTT
. | . | TRBJ1-1 | TRBV19 | CASSMGGTAASEAFF | TGTGCCAGTAGTATGGGGGGCACGGCGGCATCTGAAGCTTTCTTT
. | . | TRBJ2-5 | TRBV5-4 | CASSHGREQETQYF | TGTGCCAGCAGCCACGGACGGGAACAAGAGACCCAGTACTTC
. | . | TRBJ2-2 | TRBV7-8 | CASDKRSRGTGELFF | TGTGCCAGCGATAAAAGGTCTCGGGGCACCGGGGAGCTGTTTTTT
. | . | TRBJ2-1 | TRBV5-6 | CASSLRGRGAYNEQFF | TGTGCCAGCAGCTTGAGGGGACGGGGGGCATACAATGAGCAGTTCTTC
. | . | TRBJ2-3 | TRBV4-1 | CASSQDKGGYTQYF | TGCGCCAGCAGCCAAGATAAGGGGGGCTATACGCAGTATTTT
. | . | TRBJ1-6 | TRBV3-1/TRBV3-2 | CASSPRWGQGHDSPLHF | TGTGCCAGCAGCCCTCGCTGGGGTCAGGGTCATGATTCACCCCTCCACTTT
. | TRBD1 | TRBJ2-7 | TRBV7-9 | CASSSPTGAYFSYEQYF | TGTGCCAGCAGTTCGCCCACAGGGGCCTATTTCTCCTACGAGCAGTACTTC
once | TRBD1 | TRBJ2-5 | TRBV7-2 | CASRAGGLGTQYF | TGTGCCAGCAGGGCAGGGGGCTTGGGGACCCAGTACTTC
few | . | TRBJ1-6 | TRBV3-1/TRBV3-2 | CASSQAMSPLHF | TGTGCCAGCAGCCAAGCTATGTCACCCCTCCACTTT
. | . | TRBJ2-5 | TRBV6-6 | CASSPPGLFQETQYF | TGTGCCAGCAGCCCCCCGGGACTTTTCCAAGAGACCCAGTACTTC
. | . | TRBJ2-7 | TRBV6-5 | CASSSPGRGLSYEQYF | TGTGCCAGCAGTTCCCCGGGCCGGGGGTTATCCTACGAGCAGTACTTC
. | . | TRBJ2-3 | TRBV6-2/TRBV6-3 | CASSLRSSIARSIPGDTQYF | TGTGCCAGCAGTCTTCGTAGTTCTATCGCCCGGAGTATACCAGGAGATACGCAGTATTTT